Listed below are T cell receptor beta chains from one sample, sequenced in a study of blood T cell repertoires in COVID-19. Sequenced by immunoSEQ multiplex PCR; TCRdb stores in-frame clones only, minus some. The sample includes 150,000 to 200,000 clones, around 90% seen only once; the top ten take approximately 4%. The sample comprised peripheral blood. The origin of the receptors is a human donor in a cohort sampled during active COVID-19. Both conserved end residues are part of each CDR3. A D gene is named only where the DNA matches it firmly. Expanded clones get a size class; other rows say once, few or many, or leave the size out.

v_call: TRBV19
clone_size: -
j_call: TRBJ1-5
d_call: -
cdr3_aa: CASIESGGSQPQHF
cdr3_nt: TGTGCCAGTATTGAATCGGGGGGGAGTCAGCCCCAGCATTTT

v_call: TRBV2
clone_size: -
j_call: TRBJ1-2
d_call: TRBD1
cdr3_aa: CASGDRVGAYGYTF
cdr3_nt: TGTGCCAGCGGGGACAGGGTAGGGGCCTATGGCTACACCTTC

v_call: TRBV15
clone_size: -
j_call: TRBJ2-7
d_call: -
cdr3_aa: CATSATGLEQYF
cdr3_nt: TGTGCCACCAGCGCCACAGGGCTCGAGCAGTACTTC

v_call: TRBV7-9
clone_size: -
j_call: TRBJ2-1
d_call: TRBD2
cdr3_aa: CASLSGRSSYNEQFF
cdr3_nt: TGTGCCAGCCTAAGCGGGAGGAGCTCCTACAATGAGCAGTTCTTC

v_call: TRBV18
clone_size: -
j_call: TRBJ1-2
d_call: TRBD1
cdr3_aa: CASSLGTGGGYTF
cdr3_nt: TGTGCCAGCTCACTCGGGACAGGGGGTGGCTACACCTTC

v_call: TRBV5-4
clone_size: -
j_call: TRBJ1-2
d_call: TRBD1
cdr3_aa: CASSLAGQGTYGYTF
cdr3_nt: TGTGCCAGCAGCTTGGCGGGACAGGGGACCTATGGCTACACCTTC

v_call: TRBV11-2
clone_size: -
j_call: TRBJ2-7
d_call: -
cdr3_aa: CASSLVGGVSSYEQYF
cdr3_nt: TGTGCCAGCAGCTTAGTAGGGGGGGTGAGCTCCTACGAGCAGTACTTC

v_call: TRBV6-2/TRBV6-3
clone_size: -
j_call: TRBJ2-1
d_call: -
cdr3_aa: CASSYSAYNEQFF
cdr3_nt: TGTGCCAGCAGTTACTCAGCTTACAATGAGCAGTTCTTC

v_call: TRBV2
clone_size: -
j_call: TRBJ1-6
d_call: -
cdr3_aa: CASSAGTNLGSPLHF
cdr3_nt: TGTGCCAGCAGTGCCGGGACAAACCTGGGGTCACCCCTCCACTTT

v_call: TRBV28
clone_size: -
j_call: TRBJ1-3
d_call: TRBD1
cdr3_aa: CASSNQGQGNTIYF
cdr3_nt: TGTGCCAGCAGTAACCAGGGACAGGGAAACACCATATATTTT

v_call: TRBV6-2/TRBV6-3
clone_size: -
j_call: TRBJ2-1
d_call: -
cdr3_aa: CASSSQVDLEGFF
cdr3_nt: TGTGCCAGCAGTTCCCAGGTTGACCTTGAAGGGTTCTTC

v_call: TRBV5-6
clone_size: once
j_call: TRBJ2-2
d_call: -
cdr3_aa: CASSLGAETGELFF
cdr3_nt: TGTGCCAGCAGCTTGGGGGCAGAGACAGGGGAGCTGTTTTTT

v_call: TRBV3-1/TRBV3-2
clone_size: -
j_call: TRBJ1-5
d_call: TRBD1
cdr3_aa: CASRGQGSDQPQHF
cdr3_nt: TGTGCCAGCAGAGGACAGGGGTCCGATCAGCCCCAGCATTTT

v_call: TRBV28
clone_size: -
j_call: TRBJ1-2
d_call: TRBD1
cdr3_aa: CASSLTGYGYTF
cdr3_nt: TGTGCCAGCAGCTTGACAGGGTACGGCTACACCTTC

v_call: TRBV7-6
clone_size: -
j_call: TRBJ1-4
d_call: -
cdr3_aa: CASSPLGGAANEKLFF
cdr3_nt: TGTGCCAGCAGCCCGTTGGGTGGAGCAGCTAATGAAAAACTGTTTTTT

v_call: TRBV6-2/TRBV6-3
clone_size: -
j_call: TRBJ2-3
d_call: TRBD2
cdr3_aa: CASSRTSGRAGTDTQYF
cdr3_nt: TGTGCCAGCAGTAGGACTAGCGGGAGGGCCGGCACAGATACGCAGTATTTT

v_call: TRBV19
clone_size: -
j_call: TRBJ1-6
d_call: TRBD1
cdr3_aa: CASSTTGGDNSPLHF
cdr3_nt: TGTGCCAGTAGTACTACAGGGGGGGATAATTCACCCCTCCACTTT

v_call: TRBV12-3/TRBV12-4
clone_size: -
j_call: TRBJ1-5
d_call: -
cdr3_aa: CASSLDDRKPQHF
cdr3_nt: TGTGCCAGCAGTTTAGACGACAGAAAGCCCCAGCATTTT

v_call: TRBV12-5
clone_size: -
j_call: TRBJ2-2
d_call: TRBD1
cdr3_aa: CASGAGGTNTGELFF
cdr3_nt: TGTGCTAGTGGAGCAGGGGGCACGAACACCGGGGAGCTGTTTTTT

v_call: TRBV6-5
clone_size: -
j_call: TRBJ1-2
d_call: -
cdr3_aa: CATQQSYYIYGYTF
cdr3_nt: TGTGCCACCCAGCAGTCTTACTACATCTATGGCTACACCTTC

v_call: TRBV27
clone_size: -
j_call: TRBJ2-7
d_call: -
cdr3_aa: CASATPGSAQYF
cdr3_nt: TGTGCCAGCGCCACCCCGGGGTCCGCGCAGTACTTC

v_call: TRBV7-2
clone_size: once
j_call: TRBJ2-1
d_call: TRBD2
cdr3_aa: CASSWGSGSRDEQFF
cdr3_nt: TGTGCCAGCAGCTGGGGTAGCGGGAGTCGCGATGAGCAGTTCTTC

v_call: TRBV9
clone_size: -
j_call: TRBJ2-1
d_call: TRBD2
cdr3_aa: CASSISGGVNNEQFF
cdr3_nt: TGTGCCAGCAGCATTAGCGGGGGGGTAAACAATGAGCAGTTCTTC

v_call: TRBV3-1/TRBV3-2
clone_size: -
j_call: TRBJ2-7
d_call: -
cdr3_aa: CASSPSYEQYF
cdr3_nt: TGTGCCAGCAGCCCATCATACGAGCAGTACTTC